The clone carrying this TCR beta chain was found many times. The antigen is not known. Quantitative 5'-RACE with molecular barcodes was used to make the TCR beta libraries. TCRdb fed the 5' RACE reads into MiXCR, producing one record per CDR3 protein. The sample consists of about 220,000 distinct CDR3 sequences, about 10% of them appearing once. This sample is part of a study of CD8 T cells in ankylosing spondylitis. Study-wide points: It was reported that disease-linked clones were significantly enriched in matched ankylosing spondylitis synovial fluid. Blood of patients with ankylosing spondylitis appeared to be characterized by a TCR beta motif of eight highly homologous variants. Disease-linked clones had a CD8+ phenotype and relatively low frequency in peripheral blood.

Trimming left V 4 bases short and J 4 bases short, with 24 bases between. The CDR3 sequence is 18 residues long. The chain links TRBV12-3 or TRBV12-4 to TRBJ2-3; a weak D match, TRBD2 (5 bases). The sequence came from a male donor with ankylosing spondylitis or in good health (not recorded which). Sequenced input: blood, either unsorted or a sorted T cell fraction (not recorded which). The CDR3 bases are TGTGCCAGCAGTTACCCTAACCCGCATGAGGGTGGGGCAGATACGCAGTATTTT. Translated, it gives CASSYPNPHEGGADTQYF.